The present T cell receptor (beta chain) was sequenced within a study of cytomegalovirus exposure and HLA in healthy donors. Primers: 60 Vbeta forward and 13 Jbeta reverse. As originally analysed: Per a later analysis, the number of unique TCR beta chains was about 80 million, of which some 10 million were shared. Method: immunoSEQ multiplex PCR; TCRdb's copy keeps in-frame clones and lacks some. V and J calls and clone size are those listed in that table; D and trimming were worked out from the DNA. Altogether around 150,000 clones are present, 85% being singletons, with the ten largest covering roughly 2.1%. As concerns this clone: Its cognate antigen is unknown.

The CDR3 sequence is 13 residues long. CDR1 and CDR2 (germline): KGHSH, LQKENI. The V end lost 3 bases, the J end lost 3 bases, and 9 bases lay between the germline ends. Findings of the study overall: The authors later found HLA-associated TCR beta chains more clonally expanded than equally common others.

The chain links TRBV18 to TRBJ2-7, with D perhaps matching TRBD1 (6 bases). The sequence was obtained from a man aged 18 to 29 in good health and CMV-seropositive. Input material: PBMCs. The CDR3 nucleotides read TGTGCCAGCTCACCGGGACAATACTACGAGCAGTACTTC. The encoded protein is CASSPGQYYEQYF.